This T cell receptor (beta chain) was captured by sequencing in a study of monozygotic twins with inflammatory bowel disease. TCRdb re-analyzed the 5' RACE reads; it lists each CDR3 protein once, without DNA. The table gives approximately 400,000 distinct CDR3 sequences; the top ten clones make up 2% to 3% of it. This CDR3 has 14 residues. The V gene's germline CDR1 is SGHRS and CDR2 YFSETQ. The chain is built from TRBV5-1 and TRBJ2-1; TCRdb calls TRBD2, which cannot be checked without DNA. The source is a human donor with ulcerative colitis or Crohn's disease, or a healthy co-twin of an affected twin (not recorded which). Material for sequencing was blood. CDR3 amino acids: CASSGGSLADGQFF.